This TCR beta chain stems from a study of T cell clonality in common variable immunodeficiency. Heparinized whole blood, about 4.5 to 9 ml, came from each donor. In its sample, this clone was seen many times. Its specificity is not known. The read terminates 3 residues before the CDR3 end, so the remaining end is supplied by the germline J gene. Germline CDR1 and CDR2: SEHNR and FQNEAQ (reference sequence). This CDR3 spans 15 amino acids. The V and J ends lost 6 bases and 3 bases, in that order; junction bases with no gene match: 5. Only in-frame clones appear in the TCRdb table, and some are missing; sequencing was by immunoSEQ multiplex PCR. Sampling found 50,000 to 65,000 clones, none seen once. Study-wide points: Reportedly, TCR beta sequences from common variable immunodeficiency showed fewer deletions and N-nucleotide insertions. Fewer TCRbeta clones were shared among CVID subjects than controls. CVID subjects showed higher TCRbeta clonality than healthy controls.

The sample was peripheral blood mononuclear cells. The chain carries TRBV7-9 and TRBJ2-2, with 9 bases lining up with TRBD1. The clonotype comes from a person aged 18 to 75 in good health. The CDR3 loop reads CASSFRDRDTGELFF. The part of the CDR3 DNA that was read is TGTGCCAGCAGTTTCCGGGACAGGGACACCGGGGAG.